One sample yielded the 21 T cell receptor beta chains listed below, sequenced in a study of cytomegalovirus exposure and HLA in healthy donors. Sequenced by immunoSEQ multiplex PCR; TCRdb stores in-frame clones only, minus some. The sample lists roughly 150,000 clones, 85% to 90% occurring once. Sequencing input: PBMCs. Source of these receptors: a woman aged 18-30 years in good health and CMV-seropositive.

This clone appeared once. The rearrangement joins TRBV5-1 to TRBJ2-7; tentatively, D is TRBD2 (6 bases). Trimming left V 4 bases short and J 2 bases short, with 13 bases between. From germline, CDR1 is SGHRS and CDR2 YFSETQ. The CDR3 consists of 14 residues. The CDR3, as DNA: TGCGCCAGCAGCCCCCCGGGACTTCCCTACGAGCAGTACTTC. Encoded protein: CASSPPGLPYEQYF.

V and J are TRBV28 and TRBJ1-2; no clear D. V lost 3 bases and J lost 1, with 6 bases in between. The CDR3 runs to 13 residues. The germline V gene has CDR1 MDHEN and CDR2 SYDVKM. CDR3: CASSFRNNYGYTF. As DNA, the CDR3 is TGTGCCAGCAGTTTCAGGAATAACTATGGCTACACCTTC.

The chain has TRBV5-1 and TRBJ1-1; possible D gene TRBD1, 5 bases. The CDR3 spans 14 residues. V lost 0 bases and J 6 bases, leaving 12 bases between the germline ends. Germline values: CDR1 SGHRS, CDR2 YFSETQ. The CDR3 sequence: CASSLGTMVAEAFF. In nucleotides, the CDR3 is TGCGCCAGCAGCTTGGGGACAATGGTCGCTGAAGCTTTCTTT.

This chain connects TRBV29-1 to TRBJ2-7; 9 nucleotides agree with TRBD2. Germline loops: CDR1 SQVTM, CDR2 ANQGSEA. This CDR3 spans 13 amino acids. V lost 6 bases, J lost 3 bases, and 6 bases stayed unmatched. The CDR3 coding sequence is TGCAGCGTCGGAGGACTAGCGCGCTACGAGCAGTACTTC. Amino acid sequence: CSVGGLARYEQYF.

The chain joins TRBV18 to TRBJ2-3; 8 bases match TRBD2. Germline trimming cut 4 bases from V and 2 bases from J; bases unmatched to any gene: 5. The CDR3 is made up of 15 amino acids. Germline CDR1 KGHSH, CDR2 LQKENI. CDR3 protein: CASSRGLADTDTQYF. CDR3 coding DNA: TGTGCCAGCTCACGCGGACTAGCCGACACAGATACGCAGTATTTT.

The rearrangement joins TRBV7-8 to TRBJ1-1; TRBD1 might be the D (6 bases). V lost 3 bases and J 5 bases, leaving 7 bases between the germline ends. Germline V lookup: CDR1 SGHVS, CDR2 FQNEAQ. The CDR3 is 12 residues long. The CDR3 sequence is CASSFQGTEAFF. Written as DNA, the CDR3 is TGTGCCAGCAGCTTCCAGGGGACTGAAGCTTTCTTT.

This clone was seen more than once but under ten times. The rearrangement links TRBV7-3 to TRBJ2-1; 12 bases are a match to TRBD2. The CDR3 consists of 15 residues. J lost 10 bases, V lost 0 bases, and 4 bases had no gene match. Per germline, CDR1 SGHTA and CDR2 FQGTGA. CDR3 amino acids: CASSLTSSGRGEQFF. The CDR3, as DNA: TGTGCCAGCAGCTTAACTTCTAGCGGGAGGGGAGAGCAGTTCTTC.

The chain carries TRBV5-6 and TRBJ2-3; maybe TRBD2 (5 bases). Deletions cut 4 bases from V and 2 bases from J, with 20 bases between. The CDR3 extends over 17 amino acids. Germline V lookup: CDR1 SGHDT, CDR2 YYEEEE. The CDR3, as DNA: TGTGCCAGCAGCGAGCTCGGGGAAGCGGAGACCACAGATACGCAGTATTTT. Its translation is CASSELGEAETTDTQYF.

The V gene is TRBV10-3, the J gene TRBJ1-1; possibly TRBD1 for D (6 bases). Looked up from germline, CDR1 is ENHRY and CDR2 is SYGVKD. The CDR3 is made up of 15 amino acids. V lost 9 bases and J lost 3, with 20 bases in between. CDR3 in DNA: TGTGCCATTGGATCCGGGGGGGGCCGCGACACTGAAGCTTTCTTT. Its protein is CAIGSGGGRDTEAFF.

The chain couples TRBV6-4 to TRBJ2-3; 7 bases are a match to TRBD2. Germline V lookup: CDR1 MRHNA, CDR2 SNTAGT. The CDR3 runs 16 residues. Germline trimming cut 0 bases from V and 3 bases from J; bases unmatched to any gene: 6. CDR3 sequence reads: CASSDSGGRGTDTQYF. CDR3 in DNA: TGTGCCAGCAGTGACTCGGGAGGGAGAGGAACAGATACGCAGTATTTT.

The chain combines TRBV9 with TRBJ2-7; maybe TRBD2 (5 bases). Trimming cost V 0 bases and J 4 bases, with 11 bases left between them. There are 14 residues in the CDR3. Germline V gives CDR1 SGDLS, CDR2 YYNGEE. The CDR3, as DNA: TGTGCCAGCAGCGTAGGGGCGGGTAGGTACGAGCAGTACTTC. This translates into CASSVGAGRYEQYF.

This chain connects TRBV5-1 to TRBJ1-2; weak D call: TRBD1 (5 bases). Germline V gene data show CDR1 as SGHRS and CDR2 as YFSETQ. The CDR3 is 12 amino acids. V was trimmed by 4 bases and J by 4 bases, leaving 8 bases between them. CDR3 region: CASSADSYGYTF. In nucleotides, the CDR3 is TGCGCCAGCAGCGCCGACAGCTATGGCTACACCTTC.

The rearrangement joins TRBV19 to TRBJ1-2; D is undetermined. The V end was cut by 10 bases, the J end by 5 bases, with 11 bases between. Germline loops: CDR1 LNHDA, CDR2 SQIVND (reference sequence). The CDR3 loop spans 11 amino acids. Written as DNA, the CDR3 is TGTGCCACCCAGAGCGGGTATGGCTACACCTTC. Translating it yields CATQSGYGYTF.

J is TRBJ2-7 and V is TRBV2; 10 nucleotides agree with TRBD2. This CDR3 region has 14 residues. Germline CDR1 and CDR2: SNHLY and FYNNEI. Losses at the gene ends were 6 bases for V and 1 base for J; bases not matched to a gene: 3. CDR3 amino acids: CASRTTSGSYEQYF. DNA of the CDR3: TGTGCCAGCAGGACGACTAGCGGGTCCTACGAGCAGTACTTC. Together with reference TRBV2 and TRBJ2-7, the CDR3 gives the full variable domain: EPEVTQTPSHQVTQMGQEVILRCVPISNHLYFYWYRQILGQKVEFLVSFYNNEISEKSEIFDDQFSVERPDGSNFTLKIRSTKLEDSAMYFCASRTTSGSYEQYFGPGTRLTVT.

The V and J genes are TRBV28 and TRBJ2-7; 11 bases match TRBD1. CDR1 is MDHEN, CDR2 SYDVKM, per germline. The CDR3 is made up of 15 amino acids. Unmatched junction bases numbered 3, after V lost 3 bases and J lost 2 bases. CDR3 region: CASSFPGQGAYEQYF. CDR3 nucleotides: TGTGCCAGCAGTTTCCCGGGACAGGGGGCCTACGAGCAGTACTTC. The whole variable domain, filled in from reference TRBV28 and TRBJ2-7, reads DVKVTQSSRYLVKRTGEKVFLECVQDMDHENMFWYRQDPGLGLRLIYFSYDVKMKEKGDIPEGYSVSREKKERFSLILESASTNQTSMYLCASSFPGQGAYEQYFGPGTRLTVT.

This clone was recorded only once. The genes are TRBV19 and TRBJ1-4; the match to TRBD1 covers 12 bases. In germline, CDR1 is LNHDA, CDR2 SQIVND (reference sequence). The CDR3 is 17 residues long. Unmatched junction bases numbered 11, after V lost 10 bases and J lost 2 bases. The CDR3 DNA is TGTGCCACAAGGACCGGGACAGGGGGCAGGACTAATGAAAAACTGTTTTTT. It translates to CATRTGTGGRTNEKLFF.

The chain combines TRBV11-3 with TRBJ1-2, with D perhaps matching TRBD1 (5 bases). Trimming cost V 5 bases and J 8 bases, with 15 bases left between them. This CDR3 is 13 amino acids long. Germline-derived CDR1 and CDR2 are SGHNT and YENEEA. The CDR3 protein is CASSHAGQDGYTF. The DNA of the CDR3 is TGTGCCAGCAGCCACGCAGGGCAGGACGGCTACACCTTC.

In its sample, this clone was seen a few times. The chain uses TRBV28 and TRBJ1-2; perhaps TRBD1 as D (5 bases). CDR3 length: 14 residues. V was clipped by 1 base and J by 7 bases, with 13 bases between them. Germline V gene lookup returns CDR1 MDHEN and CDR2 SYDVKM. This CDR3 is CASSLSVPGGGYTF. DNA for the CDR3: TGTGCCAGCAGTTTATCGGTCCCGGGGGGTGGCTACACCTTC.

The J gene is TRBJ2-3, the V gene TRBV30; D may be TRBD1 (7 bases). Trimming cost V 2 bases and J 0 bases, with 21 bases left between them. The CDR3 has 18 amino acids. The germline V gene encodes CDR1 GTSNPN and CDR2 SVGIG (reference sequence). CDR3 DNA: TGTGCCTGGAGTCGCAAATGGAGGAGGGGGCTGAGCACAGATACGCAGTATTTT. It is translated as CAWSRKWRRGLSTDTQYF.

The V gene is TRBV7-2, the J gene TRBJ2-7, with unresolved D. Germline CDR1 is SGHTA and CDR2 is FQGNSA. Trimming shortened V by 1 base and J by 0 bases, and 7 bases separated the two germline ends. There are 14 residues in the CDR3. The CDR3 here is CASSLGLGSYEQYF. The CDR3 bases are TGTGCCAGCAGCTTAGGACTCGGCTCCTACGAGCAGTACTTC.

The CDR3 loop reads CASSGLGAGGPADTQYF. The CDR3 DNA follows: TGTGCCAGCAGCGGCCTTGGAGCGGGAGGGCCAGCAGATACGCAGTATTTT. V usage is TRBV2 and J usage is TRBJ2-3, with TRBD2 identical over 10 bases. This CDR3 comprises 17 residues. Germline V gives CDR1 SNHLY, CDR2 FYNNEI. Trimming cost V 6 bases and J 4 bases; bases outside gene matches: 13.